This TCR beta chain was identified during a study of T cell responses to AZD1222 COVID-19 vaccine. Libraries were prepared by immunoSEQ multiplex PCR; TCRdb keeps only in-frame clonotypes and omits some of them. The sample lists under 250,000 clones; approximately 94% were seen once. There are 13 residues in the CDR3. The ends were cut back, 5 bases at V and 8 bases at J, with 15 bases in the middle. Germline V lookup: CDR1 KGHSH, CDR2 LQKENI. The receptor's source is an adult in good health. The source was peripheral blood, collected on day 0 of MenACWY control vaccination. The V call is TRBV18, the J call TRBJ1-1; perhaps TRBD1 as D (5 bases). The CDR3 region is CASSGGNRMEAFF. CDR3 sequence (DNA): TGTGCCAGCTCAGGAGGGAACAGGATGGAAGCTTTCTTT.